These 13 T cell receptor beta chains were sequenced from one sample in a study of blood T cell repertoires in COVID-19 (dated by TCRdb to the early 2020s). Library prep was done by the immunoSEQ multiplex PCR assay. TCRdb obtained this table from immuneACCESS and retained in-frame rearrangements with V and J assigned. These tables miss some clones; where compared with another copy, unresolved V genes account for less than half of the shortfall, and the remainder is unexplained. The sample table records 180,000 or so clones; approximately 81% of these occur just once. More than 14% of the sample belongs to the ten largest clones. Sequencing was carried out using peripheral blood. These receptors all stem from an older woman with COVID-19, enrolled during active disease.

The gene calls are TRBV6-5 and TRBJ2-1, with a possible D match to TRBD1 (5 bases). The CDR3 is 15 amino acids. Germline V CDR1 and CDR2: MNHEY, SVGAGI. The V end was cut by 6 bases, the J end by 8 bases, with 20 bases between. The CDR3 coding sequence is TGTGCCAGCAGAGGGGCGGCAAATCAGTTGGATGAGCAGTTCTTC. Protein: CASRGAANQLDEQFF.

The J gene is TRBJ2-3, the V gene TRBV5-4; D might be TRBD1 (7 bases). The CDR3 runs to 13 residues. V was cut by 3 bases and J by 12 bases, with 17 bases left in between. The germline gives CDR1 SGHNT, CDR2 YYREEE (reference sequence). For the CDR3, the DNA is TGTGCCAGCAGCTCCGGGGGACAGAGCATCCAGTATTTT. Amino acids: CASSSGGQSIQYF.

The J gene is TRBJ2-2, the V gene TRBV11-2, with 8 positions matching TRBD2. V dropped 1 base and J dropped 6; count of bases not matched to a gene: 7. Germline V lookup: CDR1 SGHAT, CDR2 FQNNGV. The CDR3 is made up of 16 amino acids. The CDR3 coding sequence is TGTGCCAGCAGCTTAGTGGGTAGCGGGAAGGCCGGGGAGCTGTTTTTT. Translation: CASSLVGSGKAGELFF. Together with reference TRBV11-2 and TRBJ2-2, the CDR3 gives the full variable domain: EAGVAQSPRYKIIEKRQSVAFWCNPISGHATLYWYQQILGQGPKLLIQFQNNGVVDDSQLPKDRFSAERLKGVDSTLKIQPAKLEDSAVYLCASSLVGSGKAGELFFGEGSRLTVL.

The gene calls are TRBV30 and TRBJ2-3, with 8 bases that match TRBD2. CDR1 is GTSNPN and CDR2 is SVGIG in the germline V gene (reference sequence). This CDR3 contains 15 residues. Germline trimming cut 0 bases from V and 5 bases from J; bases unmatched to any gene: 7. CDR3 DNA: TGTGCCTGGAGTGTCGGCGGGAGGAGAGGAGATACGCAGTATTTT. Its protein product is CAWSVGGRRGDTQYF.

This chain connects TRBV28 to TRBJ1-6; D call uncertain. The CDR3 has 14 residues. The V end lost 1 base, the J end lost 14 bases, and 15 bases lay between the germline ends. Germline CDR1 MDHEN, CDR2 SYDVKM. CDR3 bases: TGTGCCAGCAGTTTATCGAGGGAAGGGAAAACCCTCCACTTT. Translation gives CASSLSREGKTLHF.

V usage is TRBV5-6 and J usage is TRBJ2-3; 9 bases align to TRBD2. The germline gives CDR1 SGHDT, CDR2 YYEEEE. The CDR3 is 15 residues long. V lost 3 bases, J lost 6 bases, and 8 bases stayed unmatched. This chain's CDR3 is CASSSLAGELDTQYF. CDR3 DNA sequence: TGTGCCAGCAGCTCCTTAGCGGGAGAACTTGATACGCAGTATTTT.

The V and J genes are TRBV6-5 and TRBJ2-3, with D perhaps TRBD1 (6 bases). Per the germline V gene, CDR1 is MNHEY and CDR2 is SVGAGI. The germline V and J ends were trimmed by 6 bases and 0 bases, with 13 bases remaining between them. CDR3 length equals 15 residues. CDR3 sequence: CASRLGTYSTDTQYF. DNA for the CDR3: TGTGCCAGCAGGCTCGGGACATATAGCACAGATACGCAGTATTTT.

V usage is TRBV3-1 (or the pseudogene TRBV3-2) and J usage is TRBJ1-5; 7 bases align to TRBD1. Germline values: CDR1 LGHDT, CDR2 YNNKEL (reference sequence). V shed 0 bases and J 6 bases; nucleotides not matched to a gene: 5. The CDR3 has 15 residues. CDR3 region: CASSQDRGGGQPQHF. CDR3 coding DNA: TGTGCCAGCAGCCAAGACCGAGGGGGCGGTCAGCCCCAGCATTTT.

V and J are TRBV9 and TRBJ1-2; no clear D. V was trimmed by 0 bases and J by 6 bases, leaving 9 bases between them. The CDR3 loop spans 13 amino acids. Germline V CDR1 and CDR2: SGDLS, YYNGEE. The chain's CDR3 is CASSVVGRDGYTF. The CDR3 DNA reads as TGTGCCAGCAGCGTAGTGGGGAGGGATGGCTACACCTTC.

The CDR3 bases are TGTGCCAGCAGCCCGCGCCGGACAGGGAGTCGCCGAACTTTCTACGAGCAGTACTTC. Protein product: CASSPRRTGSRRTFYEQYF. The chain uses TRBV5-6 and TRBJ2-7; 8 bases are a match to TRBD1. Germline lookup yields CDR1 SGHDT and CDR2 YYEEEE. This CDR3 spans 19 amino acids. V was pared by 4 bases and J by 3 bases, with 21 bases of the junction left unmatched.

The chain joins TRBV10-3 to TRBJ2-5, with a weak D call TRBD2 (6 bases). The CDR3 covers 16 residues. V was pared by 0 bases and J by 3 bases, with 14 bases between. Germline values: CDR1 ENHRY, CDR2 SYGVKD. The CDR3 reads CAISESGRGTKETQYF. CDR3 bases: TGTGCCATCAGTGAGTCAGGTCGGGGGACCAAAGAGACCCAGTACTTC.

This clone has only a few counts. The chain carries TRBV28 and TRBJ2-5; no clear D gene. The CDR3 covers 15 residues. Trimming pared 3 bases from V and 3 bases from J, leaving 14 bases between. Germline V gene lookup returns CDR1 MDHEN and CDR2 SYDVKM. For the CDR3, the DNA is TGTGCCAGCAGTTTGTCCCGAAAGGAGAAAGAGACCCAGTACTTC. This gives the protein CASSLSRKEKETQYF.

The chain couples TRBV28 to TRBJ2-7, with D possibly being TRBD1 (5 bases). Deletions cut 7 bases from V and 9 bases from J, with 22 bases between. Per germline, CDR1 MDHEN and CDR2 SYDVKM. This CDR3 is 14 amino acids long. Written as DNA, the CDR3 is TGTGCCAGCAATGGGGCGGTAACAGATCATGCGCAGTACTTC. This encodes CASNGAVTDHAQYF.